Shown below are 21 T cell receptor beta chains from a single sample sequenced in a study of CD8 T cells in ankylosing spondylitis. Each CDR3 protein gets one entry after TCRdb re-called the 5' RACE reads with MiXCR. Here the sample spans about 800,000 distinct CDR3 sequences, approximately 12% being singletons. The study's findings and limits: Several highly homologous variants made up a TCR beta motif, and this motif appeared characteristic of ankylosing spondylitis blood.

No antigen has been identified for these receptors. Sequencing was carried out using blood, either unsorted or a sorted T cell fraction (not recorded which). These receptors all come from a male donor with ankylosing spondylitis.

This clonotype showed up many times. The rearrangement uses TRBV12-3 or TRBV12-4 and TRBJ2-1; D gene ambiguous. This CDR3 is built from 13 residues. Trimming took 6 bases from V and 1 from J, leaving 7 bases between them. CDR3 nucleotides: TGTGCCAGCAGAGACCGGTCCTACAATGAGCAGTTCTTC. Translation: CASRDRSYNEQFF.

This clonotype has just a few counts. The gene calls are TRBV20-1 and TRBJ1-1; D is undetermined. The germline gives CDR1 DFQATT, CDR2 SNEGSKA (reference sequence). V was trimmed by 6 bases and J by 3 bases, leaving 11 bases between them. The CDR3 totals 12 residues. DNA of the CDR3: TGCAGTGCCCCCCCGTCAGACACTGAAGCTTTCTTT. Translated, it gives CSAPPSDTEAFF.

This chain connects TRBV12-3 or TRBV12-4 to TRBJ1-1, with a weak D call TRBD1 (5 bases). This CDR3 is 14 amino acids long. Deletions cut 4 bases from V and 8 bases from J, with 17 bases between. The CDR3 region has the DNA TGTGCCAGCAGTTCATACCAACTCAGGGTGGAAGCTTTCTTT. Translated: CASSSYQLRVEAFF.

There are a few counts of this clonotype. The chain is built from TRBV2 and TRBJ2-4, with D tentatively TRBD1 or TRBD2 (5 bases each). V was pared by 2 bases and J by 6 bases, with 17 bases between. CDR1 is SNHLY and CDR2 is FYNNEI in the germline V gene. The CDR3 spans 16 residues. The CDR3 protein is CASSENWDPGRNIQYF. CDR3 DNA sequence: TGTGCCAGCAGTGAAAATTGGGACCCAGGTCGAAACATTCAGTACTTC.

V usage is TRBV6-1 and J usage is TRBJ2-5; weak D call: TRBD2 (5 bases). Per germline, CDR1 MNHNS and CDR2 SASEGT. The CDR3 has 13 residues. V lost 6 bases and J 4 bases, leaving 12 bases between the germline ends. CDR3 sequence (DNA): TGTGCCAGCAGGCGGCTAGCCCCAGAGACCCAGTACTTC. Protein sequence: CASRRLAPETQYF.

The V and J genes are TRBV5-4 and TRBJ2-1; TRBD2 matches at 10 bases. The CDR3 is 14 residues long. V shed 2 bases, J shed 15 bases, and the junction held 11 bases outside the gene matches. Germline-derived CDR1 and CDR2 are SGHNT and YYREEE (reference sequence). CDR3 in amino acids: CASSFTAGGEVAFF. Here the CDR3 DNA reads TGTGCCAGCAGCTTTACAGCGGGGGGGGAGGTTGCGTTCTTC.

This clonotype was counted between two and nine times. CDR3 in amino acids: CASSRPRGFRYEQFF. DNA of the CDR3: TGTGCCAGCAGTCGACCGAGGGGGTTTCGGTATGAGCAGTTCTTC. The chain links TRBV12-3 or TRBV12-4 to TRBJ2-1, with D possibly being TRBD1 (6 bases). The CDR3 has 15 amino acids. The V and J ends lost 5 bases and 8 bases respectively, with 19 bases between them.

The J gene is TRBJ2-3, the V gene TRBV20-1; weak D call: TRBD2 (6 bases). This CDR3 contains 16 residues. From germline, CDR1 is DFQATT and CDR2 SNEGSKA (reference sequence). V was cut by 0 bases and J by 1 base, with 14 bases left in between. The CDR3 region is CSARDPISGRTDTQYF. The DNA of the CDR3 is TGCAGTGCTAGAGACCCCATTAGCGGTCGCACAGATACGCAGTATTTT.

V gene TRBV20-1 combines with J gene TRBJ2-2, with D perhaps matching TRBD1 (6 bases). This CDR3 region has 14 residues. Germline CDR1 reads DFQATT; CDR2 reads SNEGSKA (reference sequence). V was pared by 7 bases and J by 1 base, with 13 bases between. Here the CDR3 reads CSGAGTKNTGELFF. As DNA, the CDR3 is TGCAGTGGGGCTGGGACAAAGAACACCGGGGAGCTGTTTTTT.

This clonotype was seen ten or more times. The CDR3, as DNA: TGTGCCAGCAGCCAGCAGGGGATTGCGGACTACGAGCAGTACTTC. Amino acid sequence: CASSQQGIADYEQYF. This chain links TRBV4-2 with TRBJ2-7, with a possible D match to TRBD1 (6 bases). Trimming stripped 3 bases from V and 3 bases from J, with 15 bases between. The CDR3 consists of 15 residues. The germline V gene encodes CDR1 LGHNA and CDR2 YNFKEQ.

This chain uses TRBV5-5 with TRBJ1-6; no reliable D call. V shed 2 bases and J shed 7 bases, with 16 bases lying between them. Per the germline V gene, CDR1 is SGHKS and CDR2 is YYEKEE (reference sequence). CDR3 length: 16 amino acids. CDR3 DNA sequence: TGTGCCAGCAGCTTAATGCTTCGGCAAGAGAATTCACCCCTCCACTTT. This gives the protein CASSLMLRQENSPLHF.

This clonotype was detected ten times or more. The chain is built from TRBV6-5 and TRBJ2-3; D is tentatively TRBD1 or TRBD2 (5 bases each). Germline CDR1 MNHEY, CDR2 SVGAGI. CDR3 size: 15 residues. Trimming cost V 1 base and J 4 bases, with 12 bases left between them. The CDR3, as DNA: TGTGCCAGCAGTTACTGGGGGAGTGGGTCAGATACGCAGTATTTT. It codes for CASSYWGSGSDTQYF.

This clonotype was counted a few times. CDR3 loop: CASSPFSQTNQPQHF. The CDR3 nucleotides read TGTGCCAGCTCCCCTTTTAGTCAGACGAATCAGCCCCAGCATTTT. J is TRBJ1-5 and V is TRBV5-5; unclear D gene. The CDR3 runs 15 residues. Germline lookup yields CDR1 SGHKS and CDR2 YYEKEE (reference sequence). V was cut by 7 bases and J by 4 bases, with 18 bases left in between.

This chain joins TRBV29-1 and TRBJ1-1; possibly TRBD1 for D (6 bases). Germline loops: CDR1 SQVTM, CDR2 ANQGSEA. The V gene lost 4 bases and the J gene lost 7 bases, with 13 bases spanning the gap. This CDR3 is built from 12 residues. CDR3 sequence (DNA): TGCAGCGTTGGGTATGCGGACAGTGAAGCTTTCTTT. This codes for CSVGYADSEAFF. Variable domain in full (rest from reference TRBV29-1 and TRBJ1-1): SAVISQKPSRDICQRGTSLTIQCQVDSQVTMMFWYRQQPGQSLTLIATANQGSEATYESGFVIDKFPISRPNLTFSTLTVSNMSPEDSSIYLCSVGYADSEAFFGQGTRLTVV.

This clonotype was seen a handful of times. The chain is built from TRBV6-1 and TRBJ1-5; tentative D call: TRBD1 (5 bases). CDR1 is MNHNS, CDR2 SASEGT, per germline. This CDR3 is built from 16 residues. Trimming left V 7 bases short and J 0 bases short, with 16 bases between. In DNA, the CDR3 is TGTGCCAGCACCAAAGACAGTTCGGATAGCAATCAGCCCCAGCATTTT. Encoded protein: CASTKDSSDSNQPQHF.

This clonotype was observed a few times. The chain joins TRBV20-1 to TRBJ2-5, with D possibly TRBD1 on 6 matching bases. The length of the CDR3 is 14 residues. Germline values: CDR1 DFQATT, CDR2 SNEGSKA (reference sequence). Trimming took 2 bases from V and 4 from J, leaving 14 bases between them. The CDR3 protein is CSARQGSRGETQYF. The CDR3 coding sequence is TGCAGTGCTAGACAGGGGTCAAGGGGAGAGACCCAGTACTTC.

CDR3: CASSEWSSGTYNEQFF. In DNA, the CDR3 is TGTGCCAGCAGTGAATGGTCTAGCGGGACCTACAATGAGCAGTTCTTC. The rearrangement links TRBV2 to TRBJ2-1, with 9 positions matching TRBD2. The junction had 4 bases not matched to a gene; V was cut back by 2 bases and J by 2 bases. The germline CDR1 and CDR2 sequences are SNHLY and FYNNEI. The CDR3 runs 16 residues.

This clonotype was seen repeatedly, ten times or more. The chain carries TRBV20-1 and TRBJ2-5; D gene uncertain. The germline V gene encodes CDR1 DFQATT and CDR2 SNEGSKA (reference sequence). V was pared by 6 bases and J by 5 bases, with 13 bases between. The CDR3 has 12 amino acids. The CDR3 DNA reads as TGCAGTGCCGAAAGGCGTGCGGAGACCCAGTACTTC. This translates into CSAERRAETQYF.

The table lists this clonotype with a few counts. This sequence joins TRBV7-2 and TRBJ2-7, with D possibly being TRBD2 (6 bases). Trimming removed 3 bases from V and 7 bases from J, with 19 bases in between. The CDR3 is 15 residues long. Germline values: CDR1 SGHTA, CDR2 FQGNSA. The CDR3 region is CASSLIAALSVEQYF. CDR3 DNA sequence: TGTGCCAGCAGCTTGATAGCGGCGCTTAGTGTAGAGCAGTACTTC. The entire variable domain, with the rest obtained from reference TRBV7-2 and TRBJ2-7, is as follows: GAGVSQSPSNKVTEKGKDVELRCDPISGHTALYWYRQSLGQGLEFLIYFQGNSAPDKSGLPSDRFSAERTGGSVSTLTIQRTQQEDSAVYLCASSLIAALSVEQYFGPGTRLTVT.

This rearrangement joins TRBV5-1 to TRBJ2-1; a possible D gene is TRBD2 (5 bases). The CDR3 runs 14 residues. The V end lost 2 bases, the J end lost 5 bases, and 11 bases lay between the germline ends. Germline CDR1 is SGHRS and CDR2 is YFSETQ. The CDR3 nucleotides are TGCGCCAGCAGCTTACCAGACGGGGACAATGAGCAGTTCTTC. This encodes CASSLPDGDNEQFF.

The V gene is TRBV7-2, the J gene TRBJ2-3, with D unresolved. Trimming shortened V by 3 bases and J by 1 base, and 11 bases separated the two germline ends. The CDR3 contains 15 residues. The germline V gene encodes CDR1 SGHTA and CDR2 FQGNSA. The CDR3 DNA reads TGTGCCAGCAGCTTCTCCGGGCTACGCACAGATACGCAGTATTTT. Its translation is CASSFSGLRTDTQYF.